The TCR beta chain under discussion was sequenced for a study of early T cells in non-severe SARS-CoV-2 infection. Study at large: Chains from this unsorted whole-blood bulk RNA could not be paired.

TCRdb passed the 5' RACE reads through MiXCR, listing each CDR3 protein once. Of more than 40,000 distinct CDR3 sequences listed, less than 8.5% are singletons. Trimming took 6 bases from V and 5 from J; bases not matched to a gene: 3. This CDR3 region has 14 residues. Germline lookup yields CDR1 MNHEY and CDR2 SVGEGT. V gene TRBV6-2 or TRBV6-3 combines with J gene TRBJ2-1; 11 bases align to TRBD2. The clonotype originates from an adult who was a healthcare worker with PCR-confirmed SARS-CoV-2 infection or an uninfected control (not recorded which). Source material: whole blood. CDR3 region: CASSLGLADNEQFF. CDR3 in DNA: TGTGCCAGCAGCCTGGGACTAGCGGACAATGAGCAGTTCTTC.